Listed below are T cell receptor beta chains from one sample, sequenced in a study of control samples from healthy donors and cancer patients. Clones were sequenced by immunoSEQ multiplex PCR, and TCRdb holds only the in-frame ones, with some missing. The table includes just under 75,000 clones, about 88% detected once. Sequenced sample: blood. The receptors derive from a woman in her fifties or sixties in good health. Both conserved end residues are part of each CDR3. D genes are given only for firm matches. Clone size is given for some rows only: seen once, a few or many times, or a class if the clone is expanded.

clone size: NA; V gene: TRBV3-1/TRBV3-2; J gene: TRBJ1-1; D gene: NA; CDR3 DNA: TGTGCCAGCAGCCAAGGAATAATGAACACTGAAGCTTTCTTT; CDR3 protein: CASSQGIMNTEAFF
clone size: few; V gene: TRBV6-5; J gene: TRBJ1-5; D gene: NA; CDR3 DNA: TGTGCCAGCAGGCCTTCCTTGACACCCAATCAGCCCCAGCATTTT; CDR3 protein: CASRPSLTPNQPQHF
clone size: NA; V gene: TRBV5-1; J gene: TRBJ2-5; D gene: TRBD2; CDR3 DNA: TGCGCCAGCAGCTTGGAGATAGCGGGAGGACAAGAGACCCAGTACTTC; CDR3 protein: CASSLEIAGGQETQYF
clone size: NA; V gene: TRBV3-1/TRBV3-2; J gene: TRBJ1-1; D gene: NA; CDR3 DNA: TGTGCCAGCAGCCCCACCCCCGACAGTGAAGCTTTCTTT; CDR3 protein: CASSPTPDSEAFF
clone size: NA; V gene: TRBV6-4; J gene: TRBJ2-3; D gene: TRBD1; CDR3 DNA: TGTGCCAGCAGCCCAGTGACAGGGGGCGTAGATACGCAGTATTTT; CDR3 protein: CASSPVTGGVDTQYF
clone size: NA; V gene: TRBV28; J gene: TRBJ2-6; D gene: NA; CDR3 DNA: TGTGCCAGCAGTTTATGGGGAACTGGGGCCAACGTCCTGACTTTC; CDR3 protein: CASSLWGTGANVLTF
clone size: NA; V gene: TRBV3-1/TRBV3-2; J gene: TRBJ2-3; D gene: NA; CDR3 DNA: TGTGCCAGCAGCCCCCGGGATGGTGGCACAGATACGCAGTATTTT; CDR3 protein: CASSPRDGGTDTQYF
clone size: NA; V gene: TRBV28; J gene: TRBJ2-2; D gene: NA; CDR3 DNA: TGTGCCAGCAGTGTGGAGGGCCCCTTGAACACCGGGGAGCTGTTTTTT; CDR3 protein: CASSVEGPLNTGELFF
clone size: NA; V gene: TRBV11-2; J gene: TRBJ1-5; D gene: NA; CDR3 DNA: TGTGCCAGCAGCTTAGGGAGGGCCCTCAATCAGCCCCAGCATTTT; CDR3 protein: CASSLGRALNQPQHF
clone size: NA; V gene: TRBV28; J gene: TRBJ2-5; D gene: TRBD2; CDR3 DNA: TGTGCCAGCAGTACCCGGGGGGGGAAAGAGACCCAGTACTTC; CDR3 protein: CASSTRGGKETQYF
clone size: NA; V gene: TRBV6-5; J gene: TRBJ1-5; D gene: NA; CDR3 DNA: TGTGCCAGCAGTTACTCGGGTGGCAATCAGCCCCAGCATTTT; CDR3 protein: CASSYSGGNQPQHF
clone size: NA; V gene: TRBV7-3; J gene: TRBJ2-1; D gene: NA; CDR3 DNA: TGTGCCAGCAGCTTAAACTCCTACAATGAGCAGTTCTTC; CDR3 protein: CASSLNSYNEQFF
clone size: NA; V gene: TRBV19; J gene: TRBJ1-2; D gene: NA; CDR3 DNA: TGTGCCAGTAGTATGACCCCTTCGGTGTATGGCTACACCTTC; CDR3 protein: CASSMTPSVYGYTF
clone size: NA; V gene: TRBV30; J gene: TRBJ1-2; D gene: NA; CDR3 DNA: TGTGCCTGGAGCTCGTATGTCCCCATGGGGTATGGCTACACCTTC; CDR3 protein: CAWSSYVPMGYGYTF
clone size: NA; V gene: TRBV29-1; J gene: TRBJ2-7; D gene: TRBD1; CDR3 DNA: TGCAGCGTATCCCGCCGGGACAGCGCTGGCGAGCAGTACTTC; CDR3 protein: CSVSRRDSAGEQYF
clone size: NA; V gene: TRBV19; J gene: TRBJ2-5; D gene: TRBD1; CDR3 DNA: TGTGCCAGTAGTAAAGGACAGGGGCAAGAGACCCAGTACTTC; CDR3 protein: CASSKGQGQETQYF
clone size: NA; V gene: TRBV6-1; J gene: TRBJ2-3; D gene: NA; CDR3 DNA: TGTGCCAGCAGTGAAAGGAGGGAAGGACGAACAGATACGCAGTATTTT; CDR3 protein: CASSERREGRTDTQYF
clone size: NA; V gene: TRBV4-1; J gene: TRBJ2-2; D gene: TRBD1; CDR3 DNA: TGCGCCAGCAGCCAAGATAGGGGGCCCGACACCGGGGAGCTGTTTTTT; CDR3 protein: CASSQDRGPDTGELFF
clone size: NA; V gene: TRBV4-1; J gene: TRBJ1-4; D gene: TRBD1; CDR3 DNA: TGCGCCAGCAGCCATTCGGGACAGCGTAATGAAAAACTGTTTTTT; CDR3 protein: CASSHSGQRNEKLFF
clone size: NA; V gene: TRBV10-2; J gene: TRBJ1-5; D gene: TRBD1; CDR3 DNA: TGCGCCAGCAGTGAGCCAGGGGGCAGTCAGCCCCAGCATTTT; CDR3 protein: CASSEPGGSQPQHF
clone size: NA; V gene: TRBV23-1; J gene: TRBJ2-7; D gene: NA; CDR3 DNA: TGCGCCATTACGGACTACCCCTACGAGCAGTACTTC; CDR3 protein: CAITDYPYEQYF
clone size: NA; V gene: TRBV6-2/TRBV6-3; J gene: TRBJ2-7; D gene: NA; CDR3 DNA: TGTGCCAGCAGCGGGAGTTCCTACGAGCAGTACTTC; CDR3 protein: CASSGSSYEQYF
clone size: NA; V gene: TRBV28; J gene: TRBJ2-3; D gene: NA; CDR3 DNA: TGTGCCAGCAGAACTGCGGATACGCAGTATTTT; CDR3 protein: CASRTADTQYF
clone size: NA; V gene: TRBV3-1/TRBV3-2; J gene: TRBJ2-2; D gene: TRBD2; CDR3 DNA: TGTGCCAGCAGCCGGGGGACTAGCGCCGGGGAGCTGTTTTTT; CDR3 protein: CASSRGTSAGELFF
clone size: NA; V gene: TRBV5-6; J gene: TRBJ1-1; D gene: TRBD1; CDR3 DNA: TGTGCCAGCAGCTTGGGAGGGGGCTACAGGGGGCCAGGAACTGAAGCTTTCTTT; CDR3 protein: CASSLGGGYRGPGTEAFF
clone size: NA; V gene: TRBV9; J gene: TRBJ2-1; D gene: TRBD2; CDR3 DNA: TGTGCCAGCAGCGTAGAAATTAGCGGGAGGTATACTGAGCAGTTCTTC; CDR3 protein: CASSVEISGRYTEQFF
clone size: few; V gene: TRBV28; J gene: TRBJ1-5; D gene: TRBD1; CDR3 DNA: TGTGCCAGCAGGGTGACAGGGGTACGCAATCAGCCCCAGCATTTT; CDR3 protein: CASRVTGVRNQPQHF
clone size: once; V gene: TRBV14; J gene: TRBJ1-4; D gene: TRBD1; CDR3 DNA: TGTGCCAGCAGCCAGACGACAGGGGGCTCACAAAAACTGTTTTTT; CDR3 protein: CASSQTTGGSQKLFF
clone size: NA; V gene: TRBV24-1; J gene: TRBJ2-2; D gene: NA; CDR3 DNA: TGTGCCACCAGTGATCTAAACACCGACACCGGGGAGCTGTTTTTT; CDR3 protein: CATSDLNTDTGELFF
clone size: NA; V gene: TRBV6-5; J gene: TRBJ1-6; D gene: NA; CDR3 DNA: TGTGCCAGCAGTTCCAGGGTTCGTAGTGATTCACCCCTCCACTTT; CDR3 protein: CASSSRVRSDSPLHF
clone size: NA; V gene: TRBV5-6; J gene: TRBJ1-1; D gene: NA; CDR3 DNA: TGTGCCAGCAGCTTGTCTGGGTTTGCTGAAGCTTTCTTT; CDR3 protein: CASSLSGFAEAFF
clone size: NA; V gene: TRBV7-2; J gene: TRBJ2-3; D gene: TRBD1; CDR3 DNA: TGTGCCAGCAGCTTAGTGGGGACAGGGTATAGAGATACGCAGTATTTT; CDR3 protein: CASSLVGTGYRDTQYF